This TCR beta chain was identified in a study of immune evolution from preneoplasia to lung adenocarcinoma. In the study overall: HLA loss of heterozygosity: roughly 7.5% AIS, 15% MIA, roughly 35% ADC, none AAH.

Findings of the study overall: Normal lung had highest clonality; later lesions appeared denser, more diverse. Top clone frequencies peaked in normal lung, apparently declining through invasive adenocarcinoma.

Libraries were prepared by immunoSEQ multiplex PCR; TCRdb keeps only in-frame clonotypes and omits some of them. The sample carries thousands of clones, 82% recorded once. In this sample, this clone turned up a few times. What it binds is not known. Germline lookup yields CDR1 SGHAT and CDR2 FQNNGV. The CDR3 is 15 amino acids. With 5 bases removed from V and 2 bases from J, the gap between germline ends came to 15 bases. The clonotype comes from a person aged 70 to 79 with lung adenocarcinoma. Sequenced sample: FFPE minimally invasive lung adenocarcinoma tissue. The V call is TRBV11-2, the J call TRBJ1-1; D is perhaps TRBD1 (6 bases). Here the CDR3 reads CASSRFLDSNTEAFF. CDR3 DNA sequence: TGTGCCAGCAGCCGGTTTTTGGACAGTAACACTGAAGCTTTCTTT.